A selection of T cell receptor beta chains follows, all from one sample in a study of regulatory T cells in long-lasting Graves disease. From the multiplex PCR reads, TCRdb called clonotypes with MiXCR, one entry per CDR3 protein. Among some 490,000 distinct CDR3 sequences, 12% were seen once, and the ten largest hold 8% to 10%. The sample was also reused in another study, on T cells in Graves' hyperthyroidism and ophthalmopathy.

Here the sequenced sample was peripheral blood mononuclear cells (PBMCs), taken at new diagnosis, from a patient treated with antithyroid drugs. The origin of the receptors is a woman aged 25 to 39 with Graves disease. Each CDR3 is given with its conserved first and last residue. D genes are given only for firm matches. Size tells how often a clone was seen (once, few, many) or the class of an expanded clone, and some rows leave it out.

J gene,V gene,D gene,clone size,CDR3 DNA,CDR3 protein
TRBJ2-1,TRBV7-8,TRBD1,many,TGTGCCAGCAGCCGGGGACAGCGCTACAATGAGCAGTTCTTC,CASSRGQRYNEQFF
TRBJ2-3,TRBV12-3/TRBV12-4,TRBD2,many,TGTGCCAGCAGTTTAGAGGGACTAGCGGGGCTCACAGATACGCAGTATTTT,CASSLEGLAGLTDTQYF
TRBJ1-5,TRBV6-2/TRBV6-3,.,.,TGTGCCAGCAGCCACCGCGGGGTAGGGGAGGAGGGTTATAGCAATCAGCCCCAGCATTTT,CASSHRGVGEEGYSNQPQHF
TRBJ2-7,TRBV15,.,many,TGTGCCTCAATCGACGGGGGTCCCTCCTACGAGCAGTACTTC,CASIDGGPSYEQYF
TRBJ2-1,TRBV9,.,.,TGTGCCAGCAGCGTAGCGGCGTACTCCAATGAGCAGTTCTTC,CASSVAAYSNEQFF
TRBJ2-7,TRBV20-1,.,.,TGCAGTGCTAGAGCTAGCACCACCTTTTCCTACGAGCAGTACTTC,CSARASTTFSYEQYF
TRBJ2-2,TRBV2,.,many,TGTGCCAGCAGTTATGTGGAGACCACCGGGGAGCTGTTTTTT,CASSYVETTGELFF
TRBJ2-7,TRBV2,TRBD2,.,TGTGCCACTAACAAAGAGACTAGCGGGAACTACGAGCAGTACTTC,CATNKETSGNYEQYF
TRBJ2-2,TRBV3-1,TRBD2,few,TGTGCCAGCAGCCCGACTAGCGGGAGGGTTCGGATCAACACCGGGGAGCTGTTTTTT,CASSPTSGRVRINTGELFF
TRBJ2-7,TRBV29-1,.,many,TGCAGCGTTTACGGGGACGTCTACGAGCAGTACTTC,CSVYGDVYEQYF
TRBJ1-2,TRBV28,TRBD1,many,TGTGCCAGCAGTGGGGACAGAGTCAACTATGGCTACACCTTC,CASSGDRVNYGYTF
TRBJ1-5,TRBV3-1,.,.,TGTGCCAGCAGCCAAGATACTGTGAGACAGCCCCGGCATTTT,CASSQDTVRQPRHF
TRBJ1-2,TRBV29-1,.,.,TGCAGCGTTGAATTACAGGGTCGCTATGGCTACACCTTC,CSVELQGRYGYTF
TRBJ2-1,TRBV15,TRBD2,many,TGTGCCACCAGCAGAGATCGGGCTAGCGGGAGGGAGCCGGGGGAGCAGTTCTTC,CATSRDRASGREPGEQFF
TRBJ1-4,TRBV12-3/TRBV12-4,.,many,TGTGCCAGCAGTTTGTTGGCAACTAATGAAAAACTGTTTTTT,CASSLLATNEKLFF
TRBJ2-7,TRBV5-6,TRBD2,many,TGTGCCAGCAGCGGAATTGGCGGGAGAATGTACTTC,CASSGIGGRMYF
TRBJ1-4,TRBV2,TRBD1,many,TGTGCCAGCAGTGGAGGGGACAGGGCACTGTTTTTT,CASSGGDRALFF
TRBJ2-2,TRBV18,.,.,TGTGCCAGCTCACCACAGGCACAGGTGAACACCGGGGAGCTGTTTTTT,CASSPQAQVNTGELFF
TRBJ2-6,TRBV19,.,few,TGTGCCAGTAGTAACAAGGGTTCCCCCTCTGGGGCCAACGTCCTGACTTTC,CASSNKGSPSGANVLTF
TRBJ1-1,TRBV12-3/TRBV12-4,.,many,TGTGCCAGCAGTTTAGGATTGGCGGAATGGGCTGAAGCTTTCTTT,CASSLGLAEWAEAFF
TRBJ2-7,TRBV2,TRBD1,many,TGTGCCAGCAGGGAGCGACAGGGCGGGTACACTGGGCAGTACTTC,CASRERQGGYTGQYF
TRBJ2-7,TRBV5-1,TRBD1,many,TGCGCCAGCAGCTCCTCGACAGGGGACTACGAGCAGTACTTC,CASSSSTGDYEQYF
TRBJ2-7,TRBV2,.,many,TGTGCCAGCAGTGACAACGCGGCAAGGGGCTCCTACGAGCAGTACTTC,CASSDNAARGSYEQYF
TRBJ2-6,TRBV29-1,.,many,TGCACCTACACCCGCCTCTCTGGGGCCAACGTCCTGACTTTC,CTYTRLSGANVLTF
TRBJ2-3,TRBV6-2/TRBV6-3,TRBD1,many,TGTGCCAGCAGTGACACCACCCGACAGGGAACAGATACGCAGTATTTT,CASSDTTRQGTDTQYF
TRBJ1-3,TRBV4-1,.,.,TGCGCCAGCAGCCAAGGGTTCGGAGGAAACACCATATATTTT,CASSQGFGGNTIYF
TRBJ1-6,TRBV18,.,many,TGTGCCAGCTCGCCTGGGAGGGTAGGCTCACCCCTCCACTTT,CASSPGRVGSPLHF
TRBJ2-5,TRBV12-3/TRBV12-4,.,many,TGTGCCAGCAGCGCCCAATCAGGGGGGGAGACCCAGTACTTC,CASSAQSGGETQYF
TRBJ2-4,TRBV3-1,TRBD2,few,TGTGCCAGCAGCCGGGGACTAGCGGGAGGCGGAAAAGCCAAAAACATTCAGTACTTC,CASSRGLAGGGKAKNIQYF
TRBJ2-6,TRBV18,.,.,TGTGCCATCTCACCAAGACAGGCAATCTCTGGGGCCAACGTCCTGACTTTC,CAISPRQAISGANVLTF
TRBJ2-1,TRBV7-8,.,many,TGTGCCAGCAGCTTAGCAGAGACGGGCAACAATGAGCAGTTCTTC,CASSLAETGNNEQFF
TRBJ2-3,TRBV7-9,.,many,TGTGCCAGCAGTTCCTCCTCGGCGGTGACTAGCACAGATACGCAGTATTTT,CASSSSSAVTSTDTQYF
TRBJ2-7,TRBV18,.,.,TGTGCCAGCTCACCTGCAGCTACCCCCTACGAGCAGTACTTC,CASSPAATPYEQYF
TRBJ2-1,TRBV10-2,.,.,TGCGCCAGCGGGGCCTGGACAGCACACTCCTACAATGAGCAGTTCTTC,CASGAWTAHSYNEQFF
TRBJ2-2,TRBV20-1,TRBD2,few,TGCAGTGCTGGGAGCGGGAGTACCGGGGAGCTGTTTTTT,CSAGSGSTGELFF
TRBJ2-1,TRBV7-3,.,many,TGTGCCAGCAGCTCACAGGGTCAACATGAGCAGTTCTTC,CASSSQGQHEQFF
TRBJ2-6,TRBV12-3/TRBV12-4,.,many,TGTGCCAGCAGTTTAGCGAGACCGTCGCCTGGGGCCAACGTCCTGACTTTC,CASSLARPSPGANVLTF
TRBJ2-1,TRBV4-2,TRBD2,few,TGTGCCAGCAGCCAACCAGCCGGGGGGAGCGGGGGTACCTACAATGAGCAGTTCTTC,CASSQPAGGSGGTYNEQFF
TRBJ1-2,TRBV12-3/TRBV12-4,.,many,TGTGCCAGCAGCTTCCCGGGGAGGGACCATGGCTACACCTTC,CASSFPGRDHGYTF
TRBJ1-1,TRBV12-3/TRBV12-4,.,many,TGTGCCAGCAGTTTCGATCAGGGGCGCGGAGCTTTCTTT,CASSFDQGRGAFF
TRBJ2-2,TRBV5-5,.,many,TGTGCCAGCAGCTTGTGGGGGACCGGGGAGCTGTTTTTT,CASSLWGTGELFF
TRBJ2-1,TRBV30,TRBD2,.,TGTGCCTGGAGGACTAGCGGGAGCAATGAGCGGTTCTTC,CAWRTSGSNERFF
TRBJ1-5,TRBV19,TRBD1,few,TGTGCCAGTAGCAGCAACAGGGGGCAACAGCCCCAGCATTTT,CASSSNRGQQPQHF
TRBJ2-4,TRBV3-1,.,.,TGTGCCAGCGGGGACCGCCGGTTGGACATTCAGTACTTC,CASGDRRLDIQYF
TRBJ2-1,TRBV6-1,.,many,TGTGCCAGCAGTGAATTGAGGGGGGCGAGGGTCAATGAGCAGTTCTTC,CASSELRGARVNEQFF
TRBJ1-4,TRBV19,.,.,TGTGCCAGTAGTATATTCCAGGCCCCAACTAATGAAAAACTGTTTTTT,CASSIFQAPTNEKLFF
TRBJ2-1,TRBV2,TRBD2,many,TGTGCCAGCAGGGGACTAGCAGACTACAATGAGCAGTTCTTC,CASRGLADYNEQFF